This entry concerns a single TCR beta chain. Alongside a J-beta primer mix, a sample-barcoded 5' primer served in a second PCR lasting roughly 7 to 12 cycles. TCRdb passed the 5' RACE reads through MiXCR, listing each CDR3 protein once. Of around 1,600,000 distinct CDR3 sequences detected, about 42% appear once; the ten largest clones hold about 4.1%. This specimen comes from a study of blood T cells in healthy people across ages. V lost 3 bases and J lost 0; bases outside the gene matches: 8. Germline V CDR1 and CDR2: DFQATT, SNEGSKA (reference sequence). This CDR3 spans 16 amino acids. The sequenced material came from blood. The genes are TRBV20-1 and TRBJ2-7; 10 bases fit TRBD1. This TCR derives from a woman between 18 and 29 years old in good health. CDR3 sequence (DNA): TGCAGTGCTAGTGAACCGGGACAGGGGCCCTCCTACGAGCAGTACTTC. Amino acid sequence: CSASEPGQGPSYEQYF.